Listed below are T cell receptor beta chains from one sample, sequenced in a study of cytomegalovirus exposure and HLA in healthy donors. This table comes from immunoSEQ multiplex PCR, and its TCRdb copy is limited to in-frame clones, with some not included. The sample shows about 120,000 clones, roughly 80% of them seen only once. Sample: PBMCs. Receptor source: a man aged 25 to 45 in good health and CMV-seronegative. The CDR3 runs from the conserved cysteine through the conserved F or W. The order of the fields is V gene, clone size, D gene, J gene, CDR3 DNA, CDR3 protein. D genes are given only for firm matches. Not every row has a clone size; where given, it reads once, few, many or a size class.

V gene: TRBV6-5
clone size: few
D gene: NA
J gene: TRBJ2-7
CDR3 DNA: TGTGCCAGCAGTTACACTGGGGGGGAGCAGTACTTC
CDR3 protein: CASSYTGGEQYF

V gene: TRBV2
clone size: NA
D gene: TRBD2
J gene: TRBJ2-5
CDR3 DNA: TGTGCCAGCGGGGGACTAGCGGGAGTTGCAGGGGAGACCCAGTACTTC
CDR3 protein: CASGGLAGVAGETQYF

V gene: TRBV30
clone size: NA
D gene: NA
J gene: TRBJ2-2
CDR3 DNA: TGTGCCTGGACCTACGGGGATGGGGAGCTGTTTTTT
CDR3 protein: CAWTYGDGELFF

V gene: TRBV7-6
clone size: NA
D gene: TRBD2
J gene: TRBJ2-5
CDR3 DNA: TGTGCCAGCAGCTTACCAGGGACTAGCGGGAGTAAGCGGGAGACCCAGTACTTC
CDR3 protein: CASSLPGTSGSKRETQYF

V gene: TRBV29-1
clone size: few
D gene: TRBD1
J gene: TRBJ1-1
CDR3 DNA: TGCAGCGTTGAGGGGACAGGGGTAACTGAAGCTTTCTTT
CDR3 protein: CSVEGTGVTEAFF

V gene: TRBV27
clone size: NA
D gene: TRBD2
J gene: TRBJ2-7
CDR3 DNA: TGTGCCAGCAGTCAAAAGGGACTAAACTACGAGCAGTACTTC
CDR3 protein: CASSQKGLNYEQYF

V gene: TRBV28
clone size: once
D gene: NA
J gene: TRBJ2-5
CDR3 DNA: TGTGCCAGCAGTTACAGTCAAGAGACCCAGTACTTC
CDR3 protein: CASSYSQETQYF

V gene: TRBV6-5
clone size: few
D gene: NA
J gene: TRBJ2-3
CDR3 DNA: TGTGCCAGCAGTCAGGACAGCCCTTTAGAAGATACGCAGTATTTT
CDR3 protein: CASSQDSPLEDTQYF

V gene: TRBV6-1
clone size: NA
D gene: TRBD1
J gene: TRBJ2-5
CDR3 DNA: TGTGCCAGCAGTGAAAGGGGGCGCCTTGAGACCCAGTACTTC
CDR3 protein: CASSERGRLETQYF

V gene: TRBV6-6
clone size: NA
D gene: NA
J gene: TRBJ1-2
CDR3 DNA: TGTGCCAGCAGGCTAGGTGGAGACTATGGCTACACCTTC
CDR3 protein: CASRLGGDYGYTF

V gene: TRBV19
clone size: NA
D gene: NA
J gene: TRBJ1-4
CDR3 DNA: TGTGCCAGTAGTATAGGACAGCGTCGTGAAAAACTGTTTTTT
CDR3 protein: CASSIGQRREKLFF

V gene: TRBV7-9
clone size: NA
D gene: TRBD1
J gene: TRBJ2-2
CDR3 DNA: TGTGCCAGCAGCACGACAGGGATCACCGGGGAGCTGTTTTTT
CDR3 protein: CASSTTGITGELFF

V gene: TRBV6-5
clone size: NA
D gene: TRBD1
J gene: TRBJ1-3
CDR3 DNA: TGTGCCAGCAGACAGGGGTCTGGAAACACCATATATTTT
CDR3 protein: CASRQGSGNTIYF

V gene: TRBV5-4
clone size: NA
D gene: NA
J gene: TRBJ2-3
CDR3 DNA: TGTGCCAGCAGCTTGGTTCTAGCTCCGGATACGCAGTATTTT
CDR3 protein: CASSLVLAPDTQYF

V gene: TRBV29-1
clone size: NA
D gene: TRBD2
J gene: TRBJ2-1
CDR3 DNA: TGCAGCGTTGAAGAGGGGACTAGCGGGAGTCAGCAGTTCTTC
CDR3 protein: CSVEEGTSGSQQFF

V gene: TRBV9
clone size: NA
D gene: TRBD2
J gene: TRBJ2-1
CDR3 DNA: TGTGCCAGCAGCGTAGCCGTGGGACTAGCGGGGGGGAAAGAGCAGTTCTTC
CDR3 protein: CASSVAVGLAGGKEQFF

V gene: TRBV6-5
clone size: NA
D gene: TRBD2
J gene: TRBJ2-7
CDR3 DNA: TGTGCCAGCAGTTACCGGACTAGCGGGGGGAAGAACGAGCAGTACTTC
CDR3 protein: CASSYRTSGGKNEQYF

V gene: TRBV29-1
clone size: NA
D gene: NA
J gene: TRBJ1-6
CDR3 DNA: TGCAGCGTTGGAGTGGGGGAGGGCACGGGTTCACCCCTCCACTTT
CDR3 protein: CSVGVGEGTGSPLHF

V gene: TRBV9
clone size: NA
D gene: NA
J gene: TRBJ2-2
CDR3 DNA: TGTGCCAGCAGCGTAGCAGACGGGGAGCTGTTTTTT
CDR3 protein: CASSVADGELFF

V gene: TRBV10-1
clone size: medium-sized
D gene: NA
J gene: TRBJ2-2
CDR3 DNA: TGCGCCAGCAGTGGTACAGACACCGGGGAGCTGTTTTTT
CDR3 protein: CASSGTDTGELFF

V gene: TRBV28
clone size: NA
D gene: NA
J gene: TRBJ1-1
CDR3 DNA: TGTGCCAGCAGCTTGCAGGGAGGCAACACTGAAGCTTTCTTT
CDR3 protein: CASSLQGGNTEAFF

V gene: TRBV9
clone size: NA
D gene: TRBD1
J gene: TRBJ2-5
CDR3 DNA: TGTGCCAGCAGCATACAGGGGACGGAGACCCAGTACTTC
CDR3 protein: CASSIQGTETQYF

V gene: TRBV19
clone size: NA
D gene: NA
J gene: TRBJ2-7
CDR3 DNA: TGTGCCAGCGGGGACGAGCAGTACTTC
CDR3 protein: CASGDEQYF

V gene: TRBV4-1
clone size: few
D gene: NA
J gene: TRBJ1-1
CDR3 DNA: TGCGCCAGCAGCCAAGACAGGAACACTGAAGCTTTCTTT
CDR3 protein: CASSQDRNTEAFF

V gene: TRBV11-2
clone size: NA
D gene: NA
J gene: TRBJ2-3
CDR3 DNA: TGTGCCAGCAGCTTAGAAGATTTACGGGATACGCAGTATTTT
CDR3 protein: CASSLEDLRDTQYF

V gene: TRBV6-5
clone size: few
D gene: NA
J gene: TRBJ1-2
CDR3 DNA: TGTGCCAGCAGACCTATATTTACAGGGTCACATGGCTACACCTTC
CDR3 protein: CASRPIFTGSHGYTF

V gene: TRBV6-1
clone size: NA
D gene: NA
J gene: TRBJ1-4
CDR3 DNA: TGTGCCAGCAGTCTCAGTGGGAGTGAAAAACTGTTTTTT
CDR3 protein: CASSLSGSEKLFF

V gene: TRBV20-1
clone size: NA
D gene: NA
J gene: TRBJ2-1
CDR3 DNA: TGCAGTGCTTACCCAAACAGGGTTGGGTTCTTC
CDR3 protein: CSAYPNRVGFF

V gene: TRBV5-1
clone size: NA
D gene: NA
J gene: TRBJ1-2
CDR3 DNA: TGCGCCAGCAGACCCGGGACACTTAACTATGGCTACACCTTC
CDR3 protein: CASRPGTLNYGYTF

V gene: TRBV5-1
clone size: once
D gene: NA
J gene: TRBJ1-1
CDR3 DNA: TGCGCCAGCAGCCAAAGCCTGGACAGGAACACTGAAGCTTTCTTT
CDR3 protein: CASSQSLDRNTEAFF

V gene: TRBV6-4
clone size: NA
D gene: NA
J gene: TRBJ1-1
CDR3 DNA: TGTGCCAGCAGTGACTTCGGACGCGGGGGCCGGGGGACTGAAGCTTTCTTT
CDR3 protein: CASSDFGRGGRGTEAFF

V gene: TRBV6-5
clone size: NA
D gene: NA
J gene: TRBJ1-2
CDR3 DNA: TGTGCCAGCAGTTACGGGGATCCGGGATATGGCTACACCTTC
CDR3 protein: CASSYGDPGYGYTF

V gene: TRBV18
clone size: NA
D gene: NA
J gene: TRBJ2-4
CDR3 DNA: TGTGCCAGCTCACCACTAGGCCAGGGTGTGATAGAGAACATTCAGTACTTC
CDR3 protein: CASSPLGQGVIENIQYF

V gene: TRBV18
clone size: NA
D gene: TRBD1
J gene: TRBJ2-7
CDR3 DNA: TGTGCCAGCTCACCCGACAGGGGCTTATCGTACTTC
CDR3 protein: CASSPDRGLSYF

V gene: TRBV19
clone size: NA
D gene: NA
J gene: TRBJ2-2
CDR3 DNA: TGTGCCAGTAGTACCGACAGGAAATCTAACACCGGGGAGCTGTTTTTT
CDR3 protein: CASSTDRKSNTGELFF

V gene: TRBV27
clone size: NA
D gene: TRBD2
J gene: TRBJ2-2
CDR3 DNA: TGTGCCAGCAGTTTATCGGCGGGAGATACCGGGGAGCTGTTTTTT
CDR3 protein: CASSLSAGDTGELFF

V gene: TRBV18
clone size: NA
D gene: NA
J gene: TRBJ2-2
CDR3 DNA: TGTGCCAGCTCACCACCGGGACAGAACACCGGGGAGCTGTTTTTT
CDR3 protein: CASSPPGQNTGELFF

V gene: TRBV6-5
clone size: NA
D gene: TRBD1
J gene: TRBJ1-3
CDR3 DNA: TGTGCCAGCAGTTACGGACAGGGATTGAGGAACACCATATATTTT
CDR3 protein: CASSYGQGLRNTIYF

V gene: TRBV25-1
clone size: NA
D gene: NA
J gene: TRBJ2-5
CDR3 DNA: TGTGCCAGCAGTGTACAACAGCAAGAGACCCAGTACTTC
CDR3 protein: CASSVQQQETQYF

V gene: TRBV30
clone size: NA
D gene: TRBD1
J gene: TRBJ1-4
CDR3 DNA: TGTGCCTGGAGTGTCACAGGGGCTGGAGAAGAAAAACTGTTTTTT
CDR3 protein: CAWSVTGAGEEKLFF

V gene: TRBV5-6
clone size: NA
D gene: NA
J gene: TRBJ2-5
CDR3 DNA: TGTGCCAGCAGCTTGGGACAGAGGGAGACCCAGTACTTC
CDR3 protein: CASSLGQRETQYF

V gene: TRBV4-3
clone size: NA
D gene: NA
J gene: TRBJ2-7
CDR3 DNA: TGCGCCAGCAGCCAAGATCCGGGGGGCGGTAGGGCCTACGAGCAGTACTTC
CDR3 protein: CASSQDPGGGRAYEQYF

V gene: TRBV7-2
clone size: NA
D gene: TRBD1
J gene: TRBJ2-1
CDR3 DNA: TGTGCCAGCAGCAACCGACAGGGGCACTACAATGAGCAGTTCTTC
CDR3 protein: CASSNRQGHYNEQFF

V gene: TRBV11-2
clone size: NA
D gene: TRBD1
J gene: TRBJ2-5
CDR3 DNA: TGTGCCAGCAGCCCCGACAGGGGGAAAAAGACCCAGTACTTC
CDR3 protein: CASSPDRGKKTQYF